A single sample gave rise to the 24 T cell receptor beta chains below, sequenced in a study of radiotherapy plus CTLA-4 blockade in lung cancer. The table came from immunoSEQ multiplex PCR; TCRdb's copy has only in-frame clones and leaves some out. The table lists nearly 95,000 clones, about four fifths of them singletons. The sequencing here drew on peripheral blood, taken from a patient treated with radiotherapy plus ipilimumab. The receptors derive from a human donor with non-small cell lung cancer that progressed on radiotherapy plus ipilimumab.

As DNA, the CDR3 is TGCGCCAGCAGCCCGGGGGGGGCAGATCAGCCCCAGCATTTT. It encodes CASSPGGADQPQHF. The chain links TRBV5-1 to TRBJ1-5; possible D gene TRBD1, 6 bases. Germline loops: CDR1 SGHRS, CDR2 YFSETQ. The CDR3 contains 14 residues. V was shortened by 4 bases and J by 5 bases, with 13 bases between the two germline ends.

This clone was seen only a few times. J is TRBJ2-7 and V is TRBV28; TRBD1 is a possible D gene (6 bases). Trimming removed 3 bases from V and 3 bases from J, with 9 bases in between. Germline V lookup: CDR1 MDHEN, CDR2 SYDVKM. The CDR3 contains 13 residues. In DNA form, the CDR3 reads TGTGCCAGCAGTTTGGGACAACTCTACGAGCAGTACTTC. The encoded protein is CASSLGQLYEQYF.

This sequence joins TRBV5-1 and TRBJ1-4, with D maybe TRBD1 (6 bases). CDR3 size: 14 residues. The germline V gene encodes CDR1 SGHRS and CDR2 YFSETQ. V was trimmed by 2 bases and J by 6 bases, leaving 11 bases between them. The CDR3 protein is CASSFGRGDEKLFF. The CDR3 DNA reads as TGCGCCAGCAGCTTCGGCAGGGGTGATGAAAAACTGTTTTTT.

The genes are TRBV5-1 and TRBJ1-1; 7 bases are a match to TRBD1. Trimming took 3 bases from V and 5 from J; bases not matched to a gene: 10. This CDR3 has 15 residues. The germline gives CDR1 SGHRS, CDR2 YFSETQ. Written as DNA, the CDR3 is TGCGCCAGCAGCTCCGAGGGACAGTGGGTGACTGAAGCTTTCTTT. Protein product: CASSSEGQWVTEAFF.

The chain recombines TRBV7-9 with TRBJ2-3; maybe TRBD1 (6 bases). The CDR3 is 15 residues long. The germline gives CDR1 SEHNR, CDR2 FQNEAQ (reference sequence). V lost 1 base to trimming and J lost 6 bases, with 14 bases between them. The CDR3 nucleotides are TGTGCCAGCAGCTTAGTTATGGGGGCGGGTGATACGCAGTATTTT. This translates into CASSLVMGAGDTQYF.

For this clone: Given the absence of the conserved phenylalanine or tryptophan at the CDR3 end, a read error is likely. No DNA is shown, since the ends of the CDR3 on it are uncertain; the CDR3 is the one TCRdb lists. The chain uses TRBV5-1 and TRBJ2-7; no check of the table's D call, TRBD2, against the DNA was made. Per germline, CDR1 SGHRS and CDR2 YFSETQ. Termini included, the CDR3 measures 12 amino acids. CDR3 protein: CARTRDRPNGQI.

The V gene is TRBV28, the J gene TRBJ2-7, with TRBD2 matching 8 bases. The CDR3 extends over 14 amino acids. The V and J ends lost 3 bases and 3 bases, in that order; junction bases with no gene match: 4. CDR1 and CDR2 from the germline V gene are MDHEN and SYDVKM. CDR3 nucleotide sequence: TGTGCCAGCAGTTTGACTAGCGCCCACTACGAGCAGTACTTC. Its protein product is CASSLTSAHYEQYF.

The rearrangement links TRBV4-1 to TRBJ2-1, with TRBD2 identical over 9 bases. This CDR3 is 14 amino acids long. J gave up 9 bases and V 5 bases, and 8 bases lay outside the gene matches. Germline V gene data show CDR1 as MGHRA and CDR2 as YSYEKL. The CDR3: CASSLDSGSIEQFF. CDR3 nucleotides: TGCGCCAGCAGCTTGGATAGCGGGAGTATTGAGCAGTTCTTC.

The rearrangement joins TRBV5-1 to TRBJ2-1; no reliable D call. Trimming stripped 4 bases from V and 0 bases from J, with 11 bases between. This CDR3 is 15 amino acids long. CDR1 is SGHRS, CDR2 YFSETQ, per germline. The CDR3 nucleotides are TGCGCCAGCAGCGATCTTTCAGGCTCCTACAATGAGCAGTTCTTC. Its protein is CASSDLSGSYNEQFF.

The chain has TRBV6-4 and TRBJ1-5, with 7 bases aligning to TRBD1. Trimming removed 7 bases from V and 4 bases from J; junction bases left unmatched: 7. The CDR3 loop spans 14 amino acids. Germline loops: CDR1 MRHNA, CDR2 SNTAGT. Written as DNA, the CDR3 is TGTGCCAGCACCAAGGGACAGTTAAATCAGCCCCAGCATTTT. This translates into CASTKGQLNQPQHF.

This clone was recorded a few times. This chain uses TRBV10-2 with TRBJ1-4; 7 nucleotides align to TRBD1. The CDR3 sequence is 14 residues long. CDR1 is WSHSY and CDR2 is SAAADI in the germline V gene. The J segment lost 8 bases and the V segment lost 5 bases, leaving 8 bases of the junction unmatched. CDR3: CASSPGQLGEKLFF. In DNA, the CDR3 is TGCGCCAGCAGTCCGGGACAGTTGGGGGAAAAACTGTTTTTT.

The chain carries TRBV30 and TRBJ2-3; 13 bases map to TRBD2. CDR3 length: 16 residues. J gave up 2 bases and V 3 bases, and 5 bases lay outside the gene matches. CDR1 is GTSNPN and CDR2 is SVGIG in the germline V gene (reference sequence). CDR3: CAWSAGTSGITDTQYF. The CDR3 region has the DNA TGTGCCTGGAGCGCCGGGACTAGCGGGATCACAGATACGCAGTATTTT. Drawing the rest from reference TRBV30 and TRBJ2-3, the complete variable domain is SQTIHQWPATLVQPVGSPLSLECTVEGTSNPNLYWYRQAAGRGLQLLFYSVGIGQISSEVPQNLSASRPQDRQFILSSKKLLLSDSGFYLCAWSAGTSGITDTQYFGPGTRLTVL.

The V call is TRBV10-3, the J call TRBJ2-7, with a tentative D call TRBD2 (6 bases). From germline, CDR1 is ENHRY and CDR2 SYGVKD. This CDR3 has 12 residues. Trimming left V 4 bases short and J 5 bases short, with 9 bases between. The CDR3 DNA reads TGTGCCATCAGTGTAGGAGGGAACGAGCAGTACTTC. Translation gives CAISVGGNEQYF.

In its sample, this clone was seen a few times. The chain links TRBV13 to TRBJ2-3; 12 bases map to TRBD2. The CDR3 totals 16 residues. Trimming at V came to 3 bases and at J to 8 bases, leaving 9 bases not matched to a gene. Germline-derived CDR1 and CDR2 are PRHDT and FYEKMQ (reference sequence). The CDR3 DNA reads as TGTGCCAGCAGCTTGGGACTAGCGGGCCCGGCCGGTACGCAGTATTTT. Translation: CASSLGLAGPAGTQYF.

The sample holds a few counts of this clone. The chain links TRBV7-3 to TRBJ2-1, with D perhaps matching TRBD2 (6 bases). This CDR3 spans 16 amino acids. In germline, CDR1 is SGHTA, CDR2 FQGTGA. Trimming shortened V by 5 bases and J by 2 bases, and 16 bases separated the two germline ends. The CDR3 DNA reads as TGTGCCAGCAGCCCCTCAGCGGGTCTTACCTACAATGAGCAGTTCTTC. The encoded protein is CASSPSAGLTYNEQFF.

This chain connects TRBV11-2 to TRBJ2-7; D uncertain. Germline CDR1 reads SGHAT; CDR2 reads FQNNGV. CDR3 length: 10 residues. The DNA for the CDR3 is TGTGCCAGCCTCGTACTCGAGCAGTGCGTC. Protein product: CASLVLEQCV.

This chain uses TRBV7-2 with TRBJ2-1; unclear D gene. Germline CDR1 reads SGHTA; CDR2 reads FQGNSA. Trimming left V 5 bases short and J 9 bases short, with 14 bases between. The CDR3 is 13 residues long. As DNA, the CDR3 is TGTGCCAGCAGCACTCGGACGGGCGGTGAGCAGTTCTTC. The encoded protein is CASSTRTGGEQFF.

This clone was counted between two and nine times. At one of its ends the junction is not consistent with the germline gene, which may arise from a read error. The chain recombines TRBV10-1 with TRBJ2-3, with a tentative D call TRBD1 (6 bases). CDR1 and CDR2 (germline): WNHNN, SYGVQD (reference sequence). The CDR3 totals 14 residues. The CDR3 sequence: CASSESASQGTFSF. In nucleotides, the CDR3 is TGCGCCAGCAGTGAGTCAGCGTCACAGGGAACGTTCTCTTTT.

The chain carries TRBV28 and TRBJ1-5, with a weak D call TRBD1 (5 bases). Between the trimmed V and J ends, which lost 6 bases and 0 bases, there was a span of 21 bases. Germline CDR1 and CDR2: MDHEN and SYDVKM. This CDR3 comprises 18 residues. In DNA, the CDR3 is TGTGCCAGCAGAAGGGTTGGGAGACAGCAGTATAGCAATCAGCCCCAGCATTTT. Its protein product is CASRRVGRQQYSNQPQHF.

The chain links TRBV11-2 to TRBJ1-3; D possibly corresponds to TRBD1 (6 bases). The V end lost 4 bases, the J end lost 5 bases, and 15 bases lay between the germline ends. The CDR3 has 15 residues. Germline-derived CDR1 and CDR2 are SGHAT and FQNNGV. CDR3 sequence: CASSSTIDRRNTIYF. The CDR3 DNA is TGTGCCAGCAGCTCCACTATAGACAGGAGAAACACCATATATTTT.

The CDR3 DNA is TGTGCCTGGAGTGTCTGGAGCTCCTACAATGAGCAGTTCTTC. This encodes CAWSVWSSYNEQFF. The V gene is TRBV30, the J gene TRBJ2-1; D not certain. The CDR3 sequence is 14 residues long. V lost 0 bases to trimming and J lost 0 bases, with 6 bases between them. Germline CDR1 GTSNPN, CDR2 SVGIG (reference sequence).

The chain is built from TRBV11-2 and TRBJ2-5; D not certain. This CDR3 has 13 amino acids. Germline V gene data show CDR1 as SGHAT and CDR2 as FQNNGV. The V gene lost 6 bases and the J gene lost 1 base, with 9 bases spanning the gap. For the CDR3, the DNA is TGTGCCAGCAGTCATACCATCCAAGAGACCCAGTACTTC. It yields the protein CASSHTIQETQYF.

The chain links TRBV2 to TRBJ2-1, with D possibly matching TRBD2 (7 bases). This CDR3 has 15 residues. V was shortened by 6 bases and J by 4 bases, with 16 bases between the two germline ends. Looked up from germline, CDR1 is SNHLY and CDR2 is FYNNEI. CDR3 sequence reads: CASRAGVGAYNEQFF. As DNA, the CDR3 is TGTGCCAGCAGGGCGGGAGTGGGGGCTTACAATGAGCAGTTCTTC.

The gene calls are TRBV6-4 and TRBJ2-3; 13 positions match TRBD2. Trimming at V came to 8 bases and at J to 3 bases, leaving 8 bases not matched to a gene. The CDR3 is made up of 16 amino acids. CDR1 and CDR2 from the germline V gene are MRHNA and SNTAGT. CDR3 sequence reads: CASSTSGRAGTDTQYF. The CDR3 DNA sequence: TGTGCCAGCTCTACTAGCGGGAGGGCGGGGACAGATACGCAGTATTTT.